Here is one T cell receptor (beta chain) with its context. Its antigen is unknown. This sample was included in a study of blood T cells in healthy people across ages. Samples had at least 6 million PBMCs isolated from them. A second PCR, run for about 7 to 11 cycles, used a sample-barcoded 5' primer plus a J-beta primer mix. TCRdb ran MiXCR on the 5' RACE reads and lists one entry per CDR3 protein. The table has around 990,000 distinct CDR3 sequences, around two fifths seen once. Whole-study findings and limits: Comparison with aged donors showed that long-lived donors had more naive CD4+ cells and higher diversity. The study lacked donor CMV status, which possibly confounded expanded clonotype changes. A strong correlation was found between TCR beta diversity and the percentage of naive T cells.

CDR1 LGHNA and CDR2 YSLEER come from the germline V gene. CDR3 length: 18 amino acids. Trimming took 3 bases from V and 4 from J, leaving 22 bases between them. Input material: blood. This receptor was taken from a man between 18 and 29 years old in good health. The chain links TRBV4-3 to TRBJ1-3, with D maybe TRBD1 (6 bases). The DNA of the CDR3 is TGCGCCAGCAGCCAGGATTGGGGCAGGGGAATCGAGGGAAACACCATATATTTT. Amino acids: CASSQDWGRGIEGNTIYF.